Listed below are T cell receptor beta chains from one sample, sequenced in a study of beta chain features in type 1 diabetes. Data came from immunoSEQ multiplex PCR; TCRdb stores just in-frame clones and leaves some out. Of some 130,000 clones in the sample, 9% were seen once. Sequencing was done on a sample of central memory CD4+ T cells from blood. All receptors come from a man aged 25-40 years with type 1 diabetes. CDR3s include the opening cysteine and the closing phenylalanine or tryptophan. The D gene is left open where the match is weak. Size values are once, few and many counts, or a class for expanded clones, and some rows have none.

>TRBV2|TRBJ2-7|13|.|.
CASQRDSNYEQYF
TGTGCCAGCCAAAGGGACTCAAACTACGAGCAGTACTTC
>TRBV2|TRBJ1-6|15|.|TRBD1
CASGRQGSYNSPLHF
TGTGCCAGCGGTAGACAGGGTTCCTATAATTCACCCCTCCACTTT
>TRBV5-6|TRBJ1-1|13|few|.
CASSRDINTEAFF
TGTGCCAGCAGCCGGGACATCAACACTGAAGCTTTCTTT
>TRBV7-2|TRBJ2-5|15|few|TRBD1
CASSLQGGRQETQYF
TGTGCCAGCAGCTTACAAGGGGGCAGACAAGAGACCCAGTACTTC
>TRBV4-3|TRBJ1-6|16|few|.
CASSQDTHTGNSPLHF
TGCGCCAGCAGCCAAGATACCCACACGGGTAATTCACCCCTCCACTTT
>TRBV4-2|TRBJ2-5|15|.|.
CASSQAGGRQETQYF
TGTGCCAGCAGTCAAGCCGGGGGGCGTCAAGAGACCCAGTACTTC
>TRBV9|TRBJ2-5|15|few|TRBD2
CASSVGAGVVETQYF
TGTGCCAGCAGCGTAGGGGCGGGGGTAGTAGAGACCCAGTACTTC
>TRBV5-4|TRBJ2-3|16|few|TRBD2
CASSAGLAGNTDTQYF
TGTGCCAGCAGCGCGGGACTAGCGGGGAACACAGATACGCAGTATTTT
>TRBV7-9|TRBJ1-1|12|.|.
CASSFGPTEAFF
TGTGCCAGCAGCTTTGGGCCTACTGAAGCTTTCTTT
>TRBV28|TRBJ1-2|13|once|.
CASSTDGGYGYTF
TGTGCCAGCAGTACGGACGGGGGCTATGGCTACACCTTC
>TRBV7-3|TRBJ2-1|15|.|TRBD2
CASSLNGGASNEQFF
TGTGCCAGCAGCTTAAACGGGGGGGCCTCAAATGAGCAGTTCTTC
>TRBV7-2|TRBJ2-7|14|few|.
CASSLGGKYEGQYF
TGTGCCAGCAGCTTAGGCGGAAAATACGAGGGGCAGTACTTC
>TRBV5-6|TRBJ2-1|16|.|TRBD2
CASSRKLAGAGDEQFF
TGTGCCAGCAGCCGTAAACTAGCGGGGGCCGGGGATGAGCAGTTCTTC
>TRBV6-5|TRBJ2-7|13|.|.
CASMFGRGYEQYF
TGTGCCAGCATGTTCGGGAGAGGCTACGAGCAGTACTTC
>TRBV9|TRBJ2-3|16|.|TRBD2
CASNPGLAGTTDTQYF
TGTGCCAGCAACCCAGGACTAGCGGGGACCACAGATACGCAGTATTTT